This T cell receptor beta chain was sequenced in a study of blood T cell repertoires in COVID-19. Original processing notes: Reference gene primers were amplified, and this amplification served to estimate nucleated cell counts. Produced via immunoSEQ multiplex PCR; TCRdb's table is partial and in-frame only. V and J calls and clone size come straight from that table; D and trimming were deduced from the DNA. The sample contains under 200,000 clones, 60% to 85% of which appear only once. V was pared by 1 base and J by 5 bases, with 11 bases between. The germline CDR1 and CDR2 sequences are SQVTM and ANQGSEA. The CDR3 covers 13 residues.

The sample consisted of peripheral blood. The source is a woman in her sixties or seventies with COVID-19, enrolled during active disease. The V gene is TRBV29-1, the J gene TRBJ1-1; D is unclear. CDR3 in amino acids: CSVEVYSRTEAFF. DNA of the CDR3: TGCAGCGTTGAAGTTTACAGTAGGACTGAAGCTTTCTTT.